The TCR beta chain described here comes from a study of siplizumab effects on memory and regulatory T cells. On this clone: Its target is unknown.

Using immunoSEQ multiplex PCR, the repertoire was profiled, and TCRdb retains in-frame clones only, with some absent. The data contain 90,000 to 130,000 clones, just under 95% of them seen just once; the ten biggest clones take up around 1.3%. Findings and limits, study-wide: Most alloreactive clones went unmapped to unstimulated subsets; only a minor fraction mapped.

The CDR3 is made up of 18 amino acids. Trimming took 2 bases from V and 4 from J; bases not matched to a gene: 10. Per germline, CDR1 SGHAT and CDR2 FQDESV (reference sequence). What was sequenced was CD4+ T cells sorted from blood. The receptor was isolated from a human donor in good health. The V and J genes are TRBV11-1 and TRBJ2-5; 13 bases map to TRBD2. CDR3 sequence (DNA): TGTGCCAGCAGCTTACACGGCCGGACTAGCGGGGGTCGAGAGACCCAGTACTTC. The encoded protein is CASSLHGRTSGGRETQYF.